This TCR beta chain appears in the sequencing data of a study of blood T cell repertoires in COVID-19. The CDR3 contains 16 residues. CDR1 and CDR2 from the germline V gene are ENHRY and SYGVKD. V lost 3 bases, J lost 4 bases, and 10 bases stayed unmatched. Profiling relied on immunoSEQ multiplex PCR, and the TCRdb table lists in-frame clones only, not all of them. The repertoire holds more than 120,000 clones, 84% seen once, with roughly 3.7% in the top ten. This TCR was recovered from a man between 50 and 59 years old in a cohort exposed to, infected with or recovered from COVID-19 (not recorded which). Sequenced: PBMCs or T cells enriched from blood (not recorded which). This sequence joins TRBV10-3 and TRBJ1-2; TRBD1 agrees at 8 bases. The CDR3 sequence: CAISEKQGVWGYGYTF. DNA for the CDR3: TGTGCCATCAGTGAAAAACAGGGGGTATGGGGCTATGGCTACACCTTC.